This T cell receptor (beta chain) emerged from a study of cytomegalovirus exposure and HLA in healthy donors. This clone has just one count. Its antigen is as yet unknown. Findings of the study overall: An analysis done earlier found most TCR beta V segments productive about 90% or about 30% of the time.

The PCR used 60 Vbeta and 13 Jbeta primers. The table came from immunoSEQ multiplex PCR; TCRdb's copy has only in-frame clones and leaves some out. The sample records 250,000 to 350,000 clones, about nine tenths being singletons. Donors sampled were nominally healthy, though unrecorded immune exposures were likely. J was trimmed by 3 bases and V by 5 bases; bases with no gene match: 10. Per the germline V gene, CDR1 is SGHTA and CDR2 is FQGNSA. The CDR3 runs 15 residues. The chain recombines TRBV7-2 with TRBJ2-7, with TRBD1 matching over 7 bases. The clonotype originates from a man in his forties or fifties in good health and CMV-seropositive. The specimen sequenced was PBMCs. This chain's CDR3 is CASSPSGTVVYEQYF. DNA of the CDR3: TGTGCCAGCAGCCCATCCGGGACAGTGGTCTACGAGCAGTACTTC.